The next 4 T cell receptor beta chains were all read from a single sample in a study of identifying expanded T cells in peripheral blood. Sequenced by immunoSEQ multiplex PCR; TCRdb stores in-frame clones only, minus some. The sample carries under 150,000 clones, 86% recorded once. The sample comprised blood. The source is a person between 18 and 75 years old in good health.

The gene calls are TRBV14 and TRBJ1-6, with TRBD1 identical over 7 bases. After removal of 4 bases from V and 6 bases from J, the junction contained 3 bases not matched to a gene. The CDR3 contains 14 residues. Germline assignment: CDR1 SGHDN and CDR2 FVKESK. CDR3 sequence: CASSPGTANSPLHF. CDR3 DNA: TGTGCCAGCAGCCCCGGGACAGCTAATTCACCCCTCCACTTT.

V usage is TRBV10-1 and J usage is TRBJ2-5; D uncertain. V dropped 4 bases and J dropped 4 bases, with 10 bases sitting between them. CDR3 length: 13 residues. Germline V lookup: CDR1 WNHNN, CDR2 SYGVQD (reference sequence). CDR3 loop: CASSANGVETQYF. CDR3 coding DNA: TGCGCCAGCAGTGCAAATGGGGTAGAGACCCAGTACTTC.

The count of this clone is one. The J gene is TRBJ2-1, the V gene TRBV28; the D gene is possibly TRBD2 (6 bases). Germline loops: CDR1 MDHEN, CDR2 SYDVKM. V shed 5 bases and J shed 5 bases, with 10 bases lying between them. The CDR3 sequence is 13 residues long. Here the CDR3 reads CASSMGLNNEQFF. CDR3 nucleotides: TGTGCCAGCAGTATGGGACTGAACAATGAGCAGTTCTTC.

To note about this clone: Other DNA sequences from this sample encode an identical CDR3 as well. V usage is TRBV5-1 and J usage is TRBJ2-5, with 9 positions matching TRBD2. Germline-derived CDR1 and CDR2 are SGHRS and YFSETQ. The CDR3 covers 18 residues. After removal of 4 bases from V and 2 bases from J, the junction contained 15 bases not matched to a gene. In nucleotides, the CDR3 is TGCGCCAGCAGCCCCGGGATTAGCGGGGGCCGGAGGCAAGAGACCCAGTACTTC. Encoded protein: CASSPGISGGRRQETQYF. Together with reference TRBV5-1 and TRBJ2-5, the CDR3 gives the full variable domain: KAGVTQTPRYLIKTRGQQVTLSCSPISGHRSVSWYQQTPGQGLQFLFEYFSETQRNKGNFPGRFSGRQFSNSRSEMNVSTLELGDSALYLCASSPGISGGRRQETQYFGPGTRLLVL.